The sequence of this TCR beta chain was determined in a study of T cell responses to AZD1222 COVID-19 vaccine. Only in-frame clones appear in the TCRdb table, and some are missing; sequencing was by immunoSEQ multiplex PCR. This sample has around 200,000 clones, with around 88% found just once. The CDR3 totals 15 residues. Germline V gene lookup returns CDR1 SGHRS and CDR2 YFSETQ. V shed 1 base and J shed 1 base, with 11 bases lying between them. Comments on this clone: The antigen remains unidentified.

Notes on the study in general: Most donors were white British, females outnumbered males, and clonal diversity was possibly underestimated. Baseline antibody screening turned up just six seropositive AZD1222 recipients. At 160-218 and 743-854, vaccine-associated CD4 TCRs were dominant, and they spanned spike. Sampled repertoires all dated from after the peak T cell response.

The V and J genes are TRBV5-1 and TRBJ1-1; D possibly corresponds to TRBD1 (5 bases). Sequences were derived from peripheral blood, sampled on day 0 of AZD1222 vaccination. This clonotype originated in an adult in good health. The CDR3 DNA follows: TGCGCCAGCAGCTTGAATGGAGGGACGAACACTGAAGCTTTCTTT. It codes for CASSLNGGTNTEAFF.